This paragraph reports one T cell receptor (beta chain). Its specificity is unknown. This sample stems from a study of cytomegalovirus exposure and HLA in healthy donors. General study results and limits: Later analysis associated a missense DCLRE1C variant with TCR beta V- and J-gene trimming. High sensitivity and specificity were reportedly achieved when the classifier diagnosed cytomegalovirus status. Later analysis identified 16,951 TCR beta sequences associated with HLA alleles, using a false discovery rate threshold of 0.05.

Researchers ran the PCR with 60 Vbeta and 13 Jbeta primers. TCRdb keeps only in-frame clones here, not all; method: immunoSEQ multiplex PCR. This sample has fewer than 250,000 clones, with 75% to 85% found just once. Healthy people donating bone marrow made up the donors. Sequenced sample: PBMCs. This TCR came from a woman under 40 in good health and CMV-seropositive.

The CDR3 bases are TGCGCCAGCAGCCCGGGTCCGAACCTAGCCAAAAACATTCAGTACTTC. Protein product: CASSPGPNLAKNIQYF. The rearrangement links TRBV5-1 to TRBJ2-4, with unresolved D. Germline CDR1 and CDR2: SGHRS and YFSETQ. The CDR3 runs 16 residues. The V end lost 4 bases, the J end lost 0 bases, and 14 bases lay between the germline ends.